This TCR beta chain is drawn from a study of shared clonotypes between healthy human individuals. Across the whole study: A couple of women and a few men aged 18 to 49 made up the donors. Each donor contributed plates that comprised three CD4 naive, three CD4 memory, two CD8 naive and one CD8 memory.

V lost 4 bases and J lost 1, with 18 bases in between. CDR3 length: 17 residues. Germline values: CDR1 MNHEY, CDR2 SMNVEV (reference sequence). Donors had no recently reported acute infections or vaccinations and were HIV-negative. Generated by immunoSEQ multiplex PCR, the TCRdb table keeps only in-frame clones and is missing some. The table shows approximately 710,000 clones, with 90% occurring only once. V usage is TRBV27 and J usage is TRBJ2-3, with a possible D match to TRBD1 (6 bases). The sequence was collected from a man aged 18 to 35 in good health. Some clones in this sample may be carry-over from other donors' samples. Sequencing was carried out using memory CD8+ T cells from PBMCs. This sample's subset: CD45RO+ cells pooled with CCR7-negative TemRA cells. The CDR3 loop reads CASSSKGWTVGTDTQYF. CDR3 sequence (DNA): TGTGCCAGCAGTTCCAAGGGATGGACAGTCGGCACAGATACGCAGTATTTT.